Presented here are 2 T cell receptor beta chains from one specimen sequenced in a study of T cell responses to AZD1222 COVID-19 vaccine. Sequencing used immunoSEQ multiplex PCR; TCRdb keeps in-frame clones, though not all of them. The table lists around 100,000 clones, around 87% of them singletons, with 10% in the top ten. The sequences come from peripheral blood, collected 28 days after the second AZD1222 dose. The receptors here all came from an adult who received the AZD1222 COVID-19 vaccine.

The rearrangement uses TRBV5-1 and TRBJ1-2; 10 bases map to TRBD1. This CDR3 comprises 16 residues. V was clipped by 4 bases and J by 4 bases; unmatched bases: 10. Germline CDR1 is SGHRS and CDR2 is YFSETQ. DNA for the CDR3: TGCGCCAGCAGCCCGTACCGGGACAGGGGACTCTATGGCTACACCTTC. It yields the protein CASSPYRDRGLYGYTF.

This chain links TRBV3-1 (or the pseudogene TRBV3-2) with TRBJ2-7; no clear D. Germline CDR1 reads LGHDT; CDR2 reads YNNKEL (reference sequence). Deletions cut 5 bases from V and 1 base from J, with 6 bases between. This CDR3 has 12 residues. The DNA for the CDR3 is TGTGCCAGCAGCGCCCTTTCCTACGAGCAGTACTTC. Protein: CASSALSYEQYF.